A single sample gave rise to the 16 T cell receptor beta chains below, sequenced in a study of blood T cell repertoires in COVID-19. The table came from immunoSEQ multiplex PCR; TCRdb's copy has only in-frame clones and leaves some out. The sample lists around 70,000 clones, approximately 89% occurring once. What was sequenced was peripheral blood. The source is a human donor in a cohort sampled during active COVID-19.

This rearrangement joins TRBV5-1 to TRBJ2-1, with 11 bases fitting TRBD1. Germline CDR1 is SGHRS and CDR2 is YFSETQ. This CDR3 has 15 amino acids. The V gene end was trimmed by 4 bases and the J gene end by 8 bases; junction bases not matched to a gene: 8. The CDR3 reads CASSGGTGGFDEQFF. In DNA form, the CDR3 reads TGCGCCAGCAGCGGGGGGACAGGGGGGTTCGATGAGCAGTTCTTC. Based on the CDR3 plus reference TRBV5-1 and TRBJ2-1, the full variable domain is KAGVTQTPRYLIKTRGQQVTLSCSPISGHRSVSWYQQTPGQGLQFLFEYFSETQRNKGNFPGRFSGRQFSNSRSEMNVSTLELGDSALYLCASSGGTGGFDEQFFGPGTRLTVL.

The V gene is TRBV6-5, the J gene TRBJ2-7; 7 bases match TRBD2. J lost 2 bases, V lost 0 bases, and 1 base had no gene match. The CDR3 runs 14 residues. The germline V gene has CDR1 MNHEY and CDR2 SVGAGI. The DNA for the CDR3 is TGTGCCAGCAGTTACTCCGGACTAGCCTACGAGCAGTACTTC. This codes for CASSYSGLAYEQYF.

This sequence joins TRBV5-4 and TRBJ1-4; D uncertain. Germline assignment: CDR1 SGHNT and CDR2 YYREEE (reference sequence). CDR3 length equals 14 residues. Trimming took off 0 bases at V and 7 bases at J, with 10 bases between the two ends. The CDR3 protein is CASSLGGPAEKLFF. The DNA of the CDR3 is TGTGCCAGCAGCTTGGGTGGGCCAGCTGAAAAACTGTTTTTT.

The V call is TRBV7-3, the J call TRBJ2-1; 8 bases are a match to TRBD2. The CDR3 totals 15 residues. The germline CDR1 and CDR2 sequences are SGHTA and FQGTGA. The ends lost 5 bases at V and 8 bases at J; junction bases unmatched: 11. The DNA for the CDR3 is TGTGCCAGCAGCCTGGGACTAGTTTCCCCCGATGAGCAGTTCTTC. It translates to CASSLGLVSPDEQFF. The full variable domain, in which reference TRBV7-3 and TRBJ2-1 provide the parts outside the CDR3, is GAGVSQTPSNKVTEKGKYVELRCDPISGHTALYWYRQSLGQGPEFLIYFQGTGAADDSGLPNDRFFAVRPEGSVSTLKIQRTERGDSAVYLCASSLGLVSPDEQFFGPGTRLTVL.

This clone has a single count. The chain has TRBV7-2 and TRBJ2-1, with 7 bases matching TRBD1. Germline V gene data show CDR1 as SGHTA and CDR2 as FQGNSA. Trimming removed 5 bases from V and 6 bases from J; junction bases left unmatched: 7. The CDR3 is 14 amino acids. CDR3 nucleotide sequence: TGTGCCAGCAGCCCCGACAGGGTGGGCAATGAGCAGTTCTTC. Amino acid sequence: CASSPDRVGNEQFF. Looking up the rest from reference TRBV7-2 and TRBJ2-1 gives the full variable domain: GAGVSQSPSNKVTEKGKDVELRCDPISGHTALYWYRQSLGQGLEFLIYFQGNSAPDKSGLPSDRFSAERTGGSVSTLTIQRTQQEDSAVYLCASSPDRVGNEQFFGPGTRLTVL.

This chain joins TRBV6-5 and TRBJ1-2; D might be TRBD1 (6 bases). V was pared by 4 bases and J by 4 bases, with 16 bases between. The CDR3 is 15 amino acids. Germline values: CDR1 MNHEY, CDR2 SVGAGI. Here the CDR3 DNA reads TGTGCCAGCAGTTCTACCCGAATACAGGGCTATGGCTACACCTTC. It translates to CASSSTRIQGYGYTF.

The chain joins TRBV4-2 to TRBJ1-2; TRBD1 might be the D (5 bases). This CDR3 has 14 amino acids. V shed 1 base and J shed 6 bases, with 12 bases lying between them. Germline CDR1 and CDR2: LGHNA and YNFKEQ. The CDR3, as DNA: TGTGCCAGCAGCCAAGTTGGGGGGGAAAATGGCTACACCTTC. The encoded protein is CASSQVGGENGYTF.

This chain joins TRBV7-9 and TRBJ2-7; perhaps TRBD2 as D (5 bases). V lost 6 bases and J lost 4, with 13 bases in between. The germline V gene has CDR1 SEHNR and CDR2 FQNEAQ (reference sequence). The CDR3 is made up of 13 amino acids. The CDR3 DNA follows: TGTGCCAGCAGATCCGGGGAGAGGTACGAGCAGTACTTC. Translated, it gives CASRSGERYEQYF.

The rearrangement links TRBV6-2 or TRBV6-3 to TRBJ1-1; D may be TRBD1 (6 bases). Germline CDR1 reads MNHEY; CDR2 reads SVGEGT. V was clipped by 2 bases and J by 10 bases, with 11 bases between them. The CDR3 loop spans 12 amino acids. In DNA, the CDR3 is TGTGCCAGCAGTTACCCCAGGGGTCGAGCTTTCTTT. Translation: CASSYPRGRAFF.

V and J are TRBV6-1 and TRBJ2-6, with D unresolved. Trimming pared 0 bases from V and 1 base from J, leaving 7 bases between. Germline V CDR1 and CDR2: MNHNS, SASEGT. The CDR3 is made up of 16 amino acids. The DNA of the CDR3 is TGTGCCAGCAGTGAAGCTGGCAGGTCTGGGGCCAACGTCCTGACTTTC. Its translation is CASSEAGRSGANVLTF.

The chain links TRBV6-5 to TRBJ2-7; D may be TRBD2 (5 bases). The germline V gene encodes CDR1 MNHEY and CDR2 SVGAGI. Trimming cost V 11 bases and J 8 bases, with 19 bases left between them. The CDR3 consists of 12 residues. Here the CDR3 reads CAAKPTGVQQYF. CDR3 coding DNA: TGTGCCGCTAAGCCCACCGGGGTGCAGCAGTACTTC.

V usage is TRBV12-5 and J usage is TRBJ2-5; D is perhaps TRBD1 (6 bases). This CDR3 is built from 13 residues. From germline, CDR1 is LGHNT and CDR2 FRNRAP. The V end lost 2 bases, the J end lost 5 bases, and 9 bases lay between the germline ends. CDR3 region: CASGLTQGETQYF. The CDR3 coding sequence is TGTGCTAGTGGTTTGACCCAGGGGGAGACCCAGTACTTC. Full variable domain (rest looked up from reference TRBV12-5 and TRBJ2-5): DARVTQTPRHKVTEMGQEVTMRCQPILGHNTVFWYRQTMMQGLELLAYFRNRAPLDDSGMPKDRFSAEMPDATLATLKIQPSEPRDSAVYFCASGLTQGETQYFGPGTRLLVL.

The rearrangement joins TRBV30 to TRBJ2-5, with 10 bases identical to TRBD1. Germline-derived CDR1 and CDR2 are GTSNPN and SVGIG (reference sequence). The trim removed 7 bases at V and 3 bases at J, leaving 5 bases unmatched. CDR3 length: 13 residues. CDR3: CASPGTGEETQYF. Here the CDR3 DNA reads TGTGCCTCCCCCGGGACAGGGGAAGAGACCCAGTACTTC.

This sequence joins TRBV15 and TRBJ1-3; perhaps TRBD1 as D (5 bases). CDR1 is LNHNV, CDR2 YYDKDF, per germline (reference sequence). With 1 base removed from V and 2 bases from J, the gap between germline ends came to 9 bases. The CDR3 has 15 residues. The CDR3 DNA is TGTGCCACCAGCAGAGTGGGGGGGGCTGGAAACACCATATATTTT. Protein product: CATSRVGGAGNTIYF.

This rearrangement joins TRBV19 to TRBJ1-2; no clear D. The CDR3 is 16 amino acids. The germline CDR1 and CDR2 sequences are LNHDA and SQIVND (reference sequence). V dropped 3 bases and J dropped 4 bases, with 18 bases sitting between them. CDR3 sequence (DNA): TGTGCCAGTAGTATCCCCGACTACGACAACTTCTATGGCTACACCTTC. As protein: CASSIPDYDNFYGYTF.

This sequence joins TRBV28 and TRBJ1-4; weak D call: TRBD1 (6 bases). CDR3 size: 12 residues. Looked up from germline, CDR1 is MDHEN and CDR2 is SYDVKM. With 11 bases removed from V and 7 bases from J, the gap between germline ends came to 14 bases. CDR3 bases: TGTGCCGGGGGCGGTATTAGTGAAAAACTGTTTTTT. Its protein is CAGGGISEKLFF.